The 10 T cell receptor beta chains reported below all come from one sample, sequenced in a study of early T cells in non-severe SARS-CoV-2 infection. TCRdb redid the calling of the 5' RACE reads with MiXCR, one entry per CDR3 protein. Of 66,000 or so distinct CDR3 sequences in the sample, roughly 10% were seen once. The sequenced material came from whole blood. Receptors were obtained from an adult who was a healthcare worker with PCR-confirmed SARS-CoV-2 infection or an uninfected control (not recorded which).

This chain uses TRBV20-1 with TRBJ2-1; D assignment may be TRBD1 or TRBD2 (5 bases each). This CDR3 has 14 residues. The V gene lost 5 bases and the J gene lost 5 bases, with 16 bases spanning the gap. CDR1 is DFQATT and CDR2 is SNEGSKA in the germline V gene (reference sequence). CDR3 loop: CSAGSVVGHNEQFF. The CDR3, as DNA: TGCAGTGCTGGGAGCGTCGTGGGGCACAATGAGCAGTTCTTC.

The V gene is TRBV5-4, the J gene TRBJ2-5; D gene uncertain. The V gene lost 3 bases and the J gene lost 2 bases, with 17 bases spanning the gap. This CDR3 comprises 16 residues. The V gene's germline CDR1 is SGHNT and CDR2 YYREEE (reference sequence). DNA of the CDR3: TGTGCCAGCAGCTCCCCTTCCGGCGGAATACAAGAGACCCAGTACTTC. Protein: CASSSPSGGIQETQYF. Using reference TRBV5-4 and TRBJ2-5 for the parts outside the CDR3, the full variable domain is ETGVTQSPTHLIKTRGQQVTLRCSSQSGHNTVSWYQQALGQGPQFIFQYYREEENGRGNFPPRFSGLQFPNYSSELNVNALELDDSALYLCASSSPSGGIQETQYFGPGTRLLVL.

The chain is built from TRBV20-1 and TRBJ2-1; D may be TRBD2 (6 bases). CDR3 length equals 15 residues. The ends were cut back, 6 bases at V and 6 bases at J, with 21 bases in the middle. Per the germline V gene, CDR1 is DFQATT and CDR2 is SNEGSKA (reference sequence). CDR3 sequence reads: CSAPLSRRAGNEQFF. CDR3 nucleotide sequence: TGCAGTGCCCCCTTGTCCCGGAGGGCAGGCAATGAGCAGTTCTTC.

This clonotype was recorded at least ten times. This CDR3 is CSVRTTYYGYTF. In nucleotides, the CDR3 is TGCAGCGTTCGAACAACCTACTATGGCTACACCTTC. The V and J genes are TRBV29-1 and TRBJ1-2; the D is unclear. The germline V gene encodes CDR1 SQVTM and CDR2 ANQGSEA. This CDR3 is 12 amino acids long. V lost 5 bases, J lost 3 bases, and 10 bases lay in between.

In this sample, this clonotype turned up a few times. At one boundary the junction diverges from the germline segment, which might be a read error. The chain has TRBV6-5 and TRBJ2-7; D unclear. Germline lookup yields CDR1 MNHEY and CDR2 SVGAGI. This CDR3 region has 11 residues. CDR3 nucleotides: TGTGCCAGCAGTTACTCCCACGAGCAGTACTTC. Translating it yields CASSYSHEQYF.

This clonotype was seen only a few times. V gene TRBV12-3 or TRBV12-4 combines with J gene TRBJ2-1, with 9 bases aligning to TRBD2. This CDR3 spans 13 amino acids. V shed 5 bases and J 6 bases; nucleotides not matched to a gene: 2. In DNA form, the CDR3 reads TGTGCCAGCAGTACTAGCGGGCCCAATGAGCAGTTCTTC. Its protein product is CASSTSGPNEQFF.

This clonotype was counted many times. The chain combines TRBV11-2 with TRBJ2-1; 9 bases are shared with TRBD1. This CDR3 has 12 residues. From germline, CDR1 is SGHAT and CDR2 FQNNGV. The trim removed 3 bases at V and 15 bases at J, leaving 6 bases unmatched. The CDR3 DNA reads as TGTGCCAGCAGCTTCCCGGGACAGGGTTTGTTCTTC. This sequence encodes CASSFPGQGLFF.

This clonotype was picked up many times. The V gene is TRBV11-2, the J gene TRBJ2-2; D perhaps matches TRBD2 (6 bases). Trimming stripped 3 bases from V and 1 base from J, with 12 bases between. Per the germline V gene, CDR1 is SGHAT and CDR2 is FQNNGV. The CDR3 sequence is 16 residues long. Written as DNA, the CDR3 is TGTGCCAGCAGCTTGGAAGGAGGGTGGAACACCGGGGAGCTGTTTTTT. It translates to CASSLEGGWNTGELFF.

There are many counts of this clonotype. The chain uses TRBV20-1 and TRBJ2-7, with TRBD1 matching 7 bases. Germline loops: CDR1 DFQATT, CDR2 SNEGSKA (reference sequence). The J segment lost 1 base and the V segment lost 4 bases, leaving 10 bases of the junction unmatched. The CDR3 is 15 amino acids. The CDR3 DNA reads TGCAGTGCTATTCACAGGGGTCGGATATCCTACGAGCAGTACTTC. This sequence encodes CSAIHRGRISYEQYF.

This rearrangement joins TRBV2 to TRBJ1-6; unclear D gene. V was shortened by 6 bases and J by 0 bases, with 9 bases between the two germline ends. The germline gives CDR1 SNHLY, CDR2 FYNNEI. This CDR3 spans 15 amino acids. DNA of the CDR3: TGTGCCAGCAGACCAGAGAGCTCCTATAATTCACCCCTCCACTTT. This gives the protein CASRPESSYNSPLHF. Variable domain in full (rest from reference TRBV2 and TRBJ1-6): EPEVTQTPSHQVTQMGQEVILRCVPISNHLYFYWYRQILGQKVEFLVSFYNNEISEKSEIFDDQFSVERPDGSNFTLKIRSTKLEDSAMYFCASRPESSYNSPLHFGNGTRLTVT.